The 2 T cell receptor beta chains given below trace back to one sample, sequenced in a study of graft-versus-host responses after intestinal transplantation. Their antigens remain unidentified. Method: immunoSEQ multiplex PCR; TCRdb's copy keeps in-frame clones and lacks some. Found here are some 110,000 clones, just under 95% of them singletons; the top ten hold more than 0.9%. Sequenced material: unstimulated CD8+ T cells sorted from spleen or lymph node cells, taken before transplant. These receptors were taken from a human donor who was the organ donor for an intestinal transplant.

V usage is TRBV4-1 and J usage is TRBJ1-5, with TRBD1 as a possible D gene (5 bases). The CDR3 consists of 15 residues. Germline CDR1 and CDR2: MGHRA and YSYEKL. Trimming cost V 1 base and J 3 bases, with 10 bases left between them. The CDR3 sequence is CASSQVAGDNQPQHF. CDR3 nucleotides: TGCGCCAGCAGCCAAGTAGCGGGGGACAATCAGCCCCAGCATTTT.

The DNA of the CDR3 is TGCAGCGTTTACGGGGGCTCCTACAATGAGCAGTTCTTC. It translates to CSVYGGSYNEQFF. V gene TRBV29-1 combines with J gene TRBJ2-1; possible D gene TRBD2, 6 bases. This CDR3 spans 13 amino acids. Germline assignment: CDR1 SQVTM and CDR2 ANQGSEA. Trimming cost V 5 bases and J 0 bases, with 8 bases left between them.